This is a list of T cell receptor beta chains from one sample in a study of blood T cell repertoires in COVID-19. Measured with immunoSEQ multiplex PCR; TCRdb has only the in-frame clones, and not every one. The table lists about 54,000 clones, roughly 84% of them singletons, with 7.8% in the top ten. The sample comprised peripheral blood. The receptor set was obtained from a man over 45 with active COVID-19. CDR3s include the opening cysteine and the closing phenylalanine or tryptophan. The order of the fields is CDR3 length, V gene, clone size, D gene, J gene, CDR3 DNA, CDR3 protein. The D gene is left open where the match is weak. Part of the rows lack a size; the others show once, few, many or a class for expanded clones.

>16|TRBV2|.|.|TRBJ2-7
TGTGCCAGCAGTGAAGAGGGGGGGGCAGGCTCACTTGAGCAGTACTTC
CASSEEGGAGSLEQYF
>20|TRBV5-1|.|TRBD2|TRBJ2-3
TGCGCCAGCAGCTTGGCGGCTAGCGGGACCATGAGCATGACCATGGATACGCAGTATTTT
CASSLAASGTMSMTMDTQYF
>14|TRBV5-1|once|.|TRBJ2-7
TGCGCCAGCAGGGGCCAAGGAATGTCCTACGAGCAGTACTTC
CASRGQGMSYEQYF
>18|TRBV25-1|.|TRBD1|TRBJ1-1
TGTGCCAGCAGGAGGGGGACAGGGAATGGGGTTTCGGTGAAAGAAGCTTTCTTT
CASRRGTGNGVSVKEAFF
>12|TRBV28|.|.|TRBJ1-2
TGTGCCAGCAGTTGGGAGAACTATGGCTACACCTTC
CASSWENYGYTF
>14|TRBV11-2|.|TRBD1|TRBJ1-1
TGTGCCAGCAGCGCCACGGACAGGGGGCGTAAAACTTTCTTT
CASSATDRGRKTFF
>15|TRBV6-6|once|TRBD1|TRBJ2-3
TGTGCCAGCAAAAGGGGGACAGGGTTGCCAGATACGCAGTATTTT
CASKRGTGLPDTQYF
>14|TRBV7-2|few|.|TRBJ1-1
TGTGCCAGCAGCTTACCCCGGGACTACACTGAAGCTTTCTTT
CASSLPRDYTEAFF
>15|TRBV7-2|once|TRBD1|TRBJ1-1
TGTGCCAGCAGCTCCACAGGGGGGAGAGCCACTGAAGCTTTCTTT
CASSSTGGRATEAFF
>15|TRBV28|once|.|TRBJ1-3
TGTGCCAGCAGTTCCCCCAGGGGTGAGAGAAACACCATATATTTT
CASSSPRGERNTIYF
>13|TRBV7-6|.|.|TRBJ1-6
TGTGCCAGCAGCTCCGGACAGCATTCACCCCTCCACTTT
CASSSGQHSPLHF
>18|TRBV27|.|TRBD1|TRBJ1-5
TGTGCCAGCAGCGAAGGGACAGGGGGCGCGTTTGGCAATCAGCCCCAGCATTTT
CASSEGTGGAFGNQPQHF
>14|TRBV28|.|TRBD1|TRBJ2-7
TGTGCCAGCACTCCGGGACAGGGGGTAAACGAGCAGTACTTC
CASTPGQGVNEQYF
>14|TRBV15|.|.|TRBJ1-2
TGTGCCACCAGCAGGGGTTGGGGGGGCTATGGCTACACCTTC
CATSRGWGGYGYTF
>16|TRBV6-2/TRBV6-3|.|.|TRBJ2-7
TGTGCCAGCAGTTACCCGAAAGTGACAGGAACCTACGAGCAGTACTTC
CASSYPKVTGTYEQYF
>16|TRBV4-2|.|TRBD2|TRBJ2-1
TGTGCCAGCAGCCAAGACGGGGCGGGAGGGCCGGATGAGCAGTTCTTC
CASSQDGAGGPDEQFF
>14|TRBV7-8|.|TRBD1|TRBJ1-4
TGTGCCAGCAGCTTAGGGGGACAGCCAGAAAAACTGTTTTTT
CASSLGGQPEKLFF
>20|TRBV4-3|.|TRBD2|TRBJ2-7
TGCGCCAGCAGCCAAAACCATTTAGGGACTAGCGGGGGGGCTCTCTACGAGCAGTACTTC
CASSQNHLGTSGGALYEQYF
>15|TRBV20-1|.|.|TRBJ1-2
TGCAGTGCTAGTCTCGGACAGACGGCTAACTATGGCTACACCTTC
CSASLGQTANYGYTF
>15|TRBV7-2|once|.|TRBJ2-3
TGTGCCAGCAGCTTAGTGGGGGGGCCCTCAGATACGCAGTATTTT
CASSLVGGPSDTQYF
>19|TRBV28|.|.|TRBJ2-7
TGTGCCAGCAGTTTCCCCACGACAGGTATTAAAGATCCTTCCTACGAGCAGTACTTC
CASSFPTTGIKDPSYEQYF
>12|TRBV19|.|.|TRBJ2-7
TGTGCCAGCTCCGACAGGACCTACGAGCAGTACTTC
CASSDRTYEQYF
>18|TRBV7-6|.|TRBD1|TRBJ2-6
TGTGCCAGCAGCTTACTCGGGACAGGGGAGTCTGGGGCCAACGTCCTGACTTTC
CASSLLGTGESGANVLTF
>14|TRBV5-4|.|TRBD1|TRBJ2-5
TGTGCCAGCAGCTTTACAGGGGATCGAGAGACCCAGTACTTC
CASSFTGDRETQYF
>16|TRBV5-1|.|.|TRBJ1-1
TGCGCCAGCAGCTCTAACCAAGGGGCCTTGAACACTGAAGCTTTCTTT
CASSSNQGALNTEAFF
>20|TRBV6-1|.|.|TRBJ1-6
TGTGCCAGCAGTGCACACCTGGACAGCTCTCAGGTTTCGGATAATTCACCCCTCCACTTT
CASSAHLDSSQVSDNSPLHF
>15|TRBV4-2|.|.|TRBJ1-6
TGTGCCAGCAGCCAACCTGGACAGACTAATTCACCCCTCCACTTT
CASSQPGQTNSPLHF
>15|TRBV7-3|.|.|TRBJ2-1
TGTGCCAGCAGCTTAAGAACCGGTCTGGTGAGTGAGCAGTTCTTC
CASSLRTGLVSEQFF
>11|TRBV20-1|few|.|TRBJ1-2
TGCAGCATACAGGCATTCTATGGCTACACCTTC
CSIQAFYGYTF
>13|TRBV6-6|.|.|TRBJ1-2
TGTGCCAGCAGTTACGAGACAGACTATGGCTACACCTTC
CASSYETDYGYTF
>15|TRBV6-1|.|.|TRBJ2-6
TGTGCCAGCAGTGAAAGGGGCGCTGGGGCCAACGTCCTGACTTTC
CASSERGAGANVLTF
>14|TRBV9|.|.|TRBJ1-4
TGTGCCAGCAGCGCGACAGTTACTAATGAAAAACTGTTTTTT
CASSATVTNEKLFF
>14|TRBV2|.|TRBD1|TRBJ1-4
TGTGCGACTGACCGGGACAGGGCTGATGAAAAACTGTTTTTT
CATDRDRADEKLFF
>14|TRBV9|.|TRBD1|TRBJ2-1
TGTGCCAGCAGCGTACTTCCCAGGGGGAATGAGCAGTTCTTC
CASSVLPRGNEQFF
>16|TRBV5-6|.|TRBD1|TRBJ1-5
TGTGCCAGCAGCCTGGGACAGGGGGCGCGAAATCAGCCCCAGCATTTT
CASSLGQGARNQPQHF
>12|TRBV10-3|.|.|TRBJ2-5
TGTGCCATCAGCCGACTAGGAGAGACCCAGTACTTC
CAISRLGETQYF
>15|TRBV14|.|.|TRBJ1-3
TGTGCCAGCAGCCAACTACACAGCTCTGGAAACACCATATATTTT
CASSQLHSSGNTIYF
>12|TRBV9|.|.|TRBJ1-6
TGTGCCAGCAGCGTTCCCAGTGAGGCCCTCCACTTT
CASSVPSEALHF
>13|TRBV30|.|.|TRBJ2-7
TGTGCCTGGAGTGACAGGCGAATCTACGAGCAGTACTTC
CAWSDRRIYEQYF
>17|TRBV7-2|.|TRBD2|TRBJ2-3
TGTGCCAGCAGCTTAACCGGGGCTAGCGGGGGGCAAGATACGCAGTATTTT
CASSLTGASGGQDTQYF
>16|TRBV6-2/TRBV6-3|.|.|TRBJ2-2
TGTGCCAGCAGTCTCCAGGGCCCCGCGAACACCGGGGAGCTGTTTTTT
CASSLQGPANTGELFF
>16|TRBV18|.|TRBD2|TRBJ2-7
TGTGCCAGCTCACCCCAGACTAGCGGGGGGGCCTACGAGCAGTACTTC
CASSPQTSGGAYEQYF
>13|TRBV3-1/TRBV3-2|.|.|TRBJ1-1
TGTGCCAGCAGTGGACAATCTAACACTGAAGCTTTCTTT
CASSGQSNTEAFF
>11|TRBV27|.|.|TRBJ2-5
TGTGCCAGCAGTCGGGGAGAGACCCAGTACTTC
CASSRGETQYF
>13|TRBV19|.|.|TRBJ2-7
TGTGCCAGTAGTGTACAGCATTACTACGAGCAGTACTTC
CASSVQHYYEQYF
>15|TRBV28|few|.|TRBJ2-7
TGTGCCAGCAGGCCCGGGACACGGATAGTGTGGGAGCAGTACTTC
CASRPGTRIVWEQYF
>14|TRBV5-4|once|.|TRBJ2-7
TGTGCCAGCAGCTTGGCGAGGAGCTCCTACGAGCAGTACTTC
CASSLARSSYEQYF
>16|TRBV18|.|TRBD1|TRBJ1-6
TGTGCCAGCTCACCACTGGACAGGGGTAATAATTCACCCCTCCACTTT
CASSPLDRGNNSPLHF
>15|TRBV7-6|.|TRBD2|TRBJ2-1
TGTGCCAGCAGCCTCTCTAGCGGGTCCTACAATGAGCAGTTCTTC
CASSLSSGSYNEQFF
>15|TRBV7-3|.|TRBD2|TRBJ2-3
TGTGCCAGCAGCCGCGAAGAGCTTACTAGCGGGACGCAGTATTTT
CASSREELTSGTQYF
>18|TRBV7-3|once|TRBD1|TRBJ2-2
TGTGCCAGCAGCTCTATAGGGACAGGGGGCGCCGTCACCGGGGAGCTGTTTTTT
CASSSIGTGGAVTGELFF
>14|TRBV3-1/TRBV3-2|few|TRBD1|TRBJ1-2
TGTGCCAGCAGCCTTACAGGGGCAAACTATGGCTACACCTTC
CASSLTGANYGYTF